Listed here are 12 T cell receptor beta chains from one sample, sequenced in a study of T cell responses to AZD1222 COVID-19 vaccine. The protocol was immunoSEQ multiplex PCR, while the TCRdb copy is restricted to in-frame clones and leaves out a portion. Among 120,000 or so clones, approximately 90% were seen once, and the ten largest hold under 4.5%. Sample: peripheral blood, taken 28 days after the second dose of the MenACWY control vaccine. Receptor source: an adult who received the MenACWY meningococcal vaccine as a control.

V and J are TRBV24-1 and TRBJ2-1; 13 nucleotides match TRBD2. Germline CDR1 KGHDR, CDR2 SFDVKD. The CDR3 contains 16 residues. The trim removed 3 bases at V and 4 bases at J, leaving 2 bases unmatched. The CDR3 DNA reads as TGTGCCACCAGTGATGGACTAGCGGGGGTATACAATGAGCAGTTCTTC. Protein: CATSDGLAGVYNEQFF.

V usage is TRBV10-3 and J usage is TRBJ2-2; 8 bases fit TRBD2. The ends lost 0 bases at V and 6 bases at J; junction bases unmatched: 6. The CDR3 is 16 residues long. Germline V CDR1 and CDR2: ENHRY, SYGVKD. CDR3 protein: CAISESGRGEAGELFF. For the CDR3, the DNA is TGTGCCATCAGTGAGTCCGGGAGGGGTGAGGCCGGGGAGCTGTTTTTT.

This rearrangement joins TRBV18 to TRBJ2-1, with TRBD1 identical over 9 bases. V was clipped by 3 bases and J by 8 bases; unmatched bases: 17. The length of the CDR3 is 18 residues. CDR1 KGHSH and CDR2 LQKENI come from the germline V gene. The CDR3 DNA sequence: TGTGCCAGCTCACCGTTGTCTATCACAGGGGGCCGGGGCGATGAGCAGTTCTTC. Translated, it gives CASSPLSITGGRGDEQFF.

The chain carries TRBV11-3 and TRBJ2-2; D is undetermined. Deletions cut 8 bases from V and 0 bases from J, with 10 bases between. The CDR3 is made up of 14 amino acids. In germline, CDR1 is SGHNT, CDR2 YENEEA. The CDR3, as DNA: TGTGCCAGCGACGGGTCGTCGAACACCGGGGAGCTGTTTTTT. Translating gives CASDGSSNTGELFF.

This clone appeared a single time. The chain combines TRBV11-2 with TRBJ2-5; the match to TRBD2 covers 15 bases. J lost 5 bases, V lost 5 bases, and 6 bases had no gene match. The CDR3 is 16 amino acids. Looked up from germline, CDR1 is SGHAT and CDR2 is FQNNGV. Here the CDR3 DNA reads TGTGCCAGCAGCCAGGGACTAGCGGGGGGCGGGGAGACCCAGTACTTC. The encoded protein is CASSQGLAGGGETQYF.

The CDR3 spells CASSYRGSSYNEQFF. Here the CDR3 DNA reads TGTGCCAGCAGTTATAGGGGTTCCTCTTACAATGAGCAGTTCTTC. J is TRBJ2-1 and V is TRBV6-5, with D maybe TRBD1 (5 bases). V lost 3 bases, J lost 4 bases, and 13 bases lay in between. Germline assignment: CDR1 MNHEY and CDR2 SVGAGI. This CDR3 has 15 residues.

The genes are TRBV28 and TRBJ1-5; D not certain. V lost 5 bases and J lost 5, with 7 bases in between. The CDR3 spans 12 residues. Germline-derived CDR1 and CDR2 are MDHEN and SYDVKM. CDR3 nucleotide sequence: TGTGCCAGCAGTCTTCCATATCAGCCCCAGCATTTT. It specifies CASSLPYQPQHF.

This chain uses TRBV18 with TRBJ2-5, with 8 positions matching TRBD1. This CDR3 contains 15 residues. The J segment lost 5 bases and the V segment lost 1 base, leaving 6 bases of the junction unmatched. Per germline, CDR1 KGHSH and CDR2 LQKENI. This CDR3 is CASSPRRTGYETQYF. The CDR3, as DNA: TGTGCCAGCTCACCACGCCGGACAGGGTATGAGACCCAGTACTTC.

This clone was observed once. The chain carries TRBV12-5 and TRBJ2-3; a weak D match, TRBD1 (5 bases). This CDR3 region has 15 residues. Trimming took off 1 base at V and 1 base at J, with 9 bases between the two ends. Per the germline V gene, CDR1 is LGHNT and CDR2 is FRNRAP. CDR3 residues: CASGLGQGGTDTQYF. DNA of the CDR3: TGTGCTAGTGGTTTGGGTCAGGGTGGCACAGATACGCAGTATTTT.

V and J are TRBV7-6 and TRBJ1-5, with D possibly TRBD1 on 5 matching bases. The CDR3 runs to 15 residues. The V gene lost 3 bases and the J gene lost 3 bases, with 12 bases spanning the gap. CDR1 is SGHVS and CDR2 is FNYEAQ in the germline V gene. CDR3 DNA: TGTGCCAGCAGCTTGTGGTCAGGGTCCAATCAGCCCCAGCATTTT. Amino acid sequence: CASSLWSGSNQPQHF.

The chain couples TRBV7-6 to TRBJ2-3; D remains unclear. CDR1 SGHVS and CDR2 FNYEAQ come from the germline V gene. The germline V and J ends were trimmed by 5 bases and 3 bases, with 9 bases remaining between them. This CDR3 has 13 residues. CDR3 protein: CASSPYLTDTQYF. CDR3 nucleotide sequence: TGTGCCAGCAGCCCCTATTTAACAGATACGCAGTATTTT.

CDR3 sequence reads: CASSVRRVDQPQHF. CDR3 bases: TGTGCCAGCAGCGTCCGCAGGGTTGATCAGCCCCAGCATTTT. This chain joins TRBV21-1 and TRBJ1-5; no check of the table's D call, TRBD1, against the DNA was made. TRBV21-1 is given as a pseudogene. The CDR3 sequence is 14 residues long.